The 7 T cell receptor beta chains below were found in one sample sequenced in a study of cytomegalovirus exposure and HLA in healthy donors. Amplification used 60 Vbeta primers and 13 Jbeta primers. Here immunoSEQ multiplex PCR was the method, and the copy in TCRdb shows in-frame clones only, minus some. Among 150,000 to 200,000 clones, approximately 85% were seen once, and the ten largest hold about 1.7%. What was sequenced was PBMCs. Receptors were obtained from a man aged 18-30 years in good health and CMV-seronegative.

Remarks on this clone: One end of the junction fails to match germline, which may point to a read error. The chain combines TRBV6-1 with TRBJ1-5; D remains unclear. Germline V lookup: CDR1 MNHNS, CDR2 SASEGT. The CDR3 covers 13 residues. CDR3 in amino acids: CASSEASIQPQHF. The CDR3 coding sequence is TGTGCCAGCAGTGAAGCAAGCATTCAGCCCCAGCATTTT.

The chain couples TRBV29-1 to TRBJ2-7; perhaps TRBD1 as D (6 bases). The CDR3 contains 15 residues. Germline loops: CDR1 SQVTM, CDR2 ANQGSEA. V was pared by 5 bases and J by 0 bases, with 17 bases between. CDR3 region: CSVSLAGVPSYEQYF. The CDR3 coding sequence is TGCAGCGTTTCCTTGGCAGGGGTGCCCTCCTACGAGCAGTACTTC.

This clone was detected only a few times. The same CDR3 arises from other DNA sequences in this sample as well. The chain has TRBV11-2 and TRBJ2-7, with 7 bases that match TRBD2. V lost 5 bases to trimming and J lost 0 bases; unmatched junction nucleotides: 13. CDR3 length: 17 residues. Per germline, CDR1 SGHAT and CDR2 FQNNGV. CDR3 sequence: CASSLSPTSRSSYEQYF. Here the CDR3 DNA reads TGTGCCAGCAGCCTAAGCCCGACTAGCCGGAGCTCCTACGAGCAGTACTTC.

About this clone: The junction and the germline gene differ at one end; a read error may be behind it. The chain links TRBV7-7 to TRBJ2-3; tentatively, D is TRBD2 (6 bases). Germline lookup yields CDR1 SSHAT and CDR2 FNYEAQ (reference sequence). This CDR3 has 14 residues. The CDR3 DNA is TGTGCTAGCAGCTCCGGGAGTAGCACAGATACGCAGTATTTT. Its translation: CASSSGSSTDTQYF.

V usage is TRBV30 and J usage is TRBJ2-1; D perhaps matches TRBD1 (5 bases). The CDR3 is 15 amino acids. The V end lost 4 bases, the J end lost 2 bases, and 15 bases lay between the germline ends. Germline V gives CDR1 GTSNPN, CDR2 SVGIG (reference sequence). CDR3 DNA sequence: TGTGCCTGGAATGGTGGGCGGACAACCTACAATGAGCAGTTCTTC. Amino acid sequence: CAWNGGRTTYNEQFF.

The J gene is TRBJ2-7, the V gene TRBV4-1; unclear D gene. CDR1 is MGHRA and CDR2 is YSYEKL in the germline V gene. This CDR3 is built from 15 residues. Trimming removed 0 bases at V and 3 bases at J, with 12 bases between. CDR3 sequence reads: CASSQDQTTVYEQYF. Written as DNA, the CDR3 is TGCGCCAGCAGCCAAGATCAAACTACGGTCTACGAGCAGTACTTC.

This clone was seen only a few times. The junction departs from germline at one end; a sequencing error may be responsible. The rearrangement joins TRBV7-7 to TRBJ1-1, with D perhaps TRBD1 (5 bases). The length of the CDR3 is 13 residues. Germline-derived CDR1 and CDR2 are SSHAT and FNYEAQ (reference sequence). The chain's CDR3 is CASSLTGDTEAFF. CDR3 nucleotide sequence: TGTGCTAGCAGCTTGACGGGGGACACTGAAGCTTTCTTT.